Included here is one TCR beta chain sequence, with context. The V end lost 4 bases, the J end lost 5 bases, and 8 bases lay between the germline ends. Germline CDR1 and CDR2: LNHDA and SQIVND (reference sequence). The CDR3 totals 12 residues. The data were taken from a study of blood T cell repertoires in COVID-19. Study overall: Samples taken during acute and convalescent COVID-19 were collected in the United States, Italy and Spain. The cDNA or gDNA used as material had been derived from T cells, B-cell-depleted T cells, or PBMCs.

As originally analysed: Amplification of reference gene primers was used by the study to estimate nucleated cell counts. Only in-frame clones appear in the TCRdb table, and some are missing; sequencing was by immunoSEQ multiplex PCR. V and J calls and clone size follow that table, whereas D and trimming were derived from the DNA. The sample holds 130,000 or so clones, roughly four fifths seen once. The gene calls are TRBV19 and TRBJ2-5; D remains ambiguous. The sample comprised peripheral blood. This TCR was sampled from a human donor in a cohort sampled during active COVID-19. CDR3 in DNA: TGTGCCAGTAGTACCTCTCCGGAGACCCAGTACTTC. This encodes CASSTSPETQYF.